Below are 11 T cell receptor beta chains sequenced from a single sample in a study of control samples from healthy donors and cancer patients. Sequenced by immunoSEQ multiplex PCR; TCRdb stores in-frame clones only, minus some. The sample holds 90,000 or so clones, less than 90% seen once. Material: blood. The source is a woman between 65 and 79 years old in good health.

The V and J genes are TRBV2 and TRBJ2-1, with unresolved D. Germline CDR1 is SNHLY and CDR2 is FYNNEI. The CDR3 is 15 residues long. The V gene lost 8 bases and the J gene lost 3 bases, with 17 bases spanning the gap. This chain's CDR3 is CASGESFSYYNEQFF. CDR3 DNA sequence: TGTGCCAGCGGGGAAAGCTTCTCTTACTACAATGAGCAGTTCTTC.

This clone came up a few times. The J gene is TRBJ2-7, the V gene TRBV5-6; TRBD1 aligns across 8 bases. There are 14 residues in the CDR3. Germline trimming cut 4 bases from V and 0 bases from J; bases unmatched to any gene: 3. The germline V gene encodes CDR1 SGHDT and CDR2 YYEEEE. The CDR3 loop reads CASSARGRSYEQYF. CDR3 DNA sequence: TGTGCCAGCAGCGCCAGGGGGCGCTCCTACGAGCAGTACTTC.

The chain carries TRBV19 and TRBJ2-1, with TRBD2 as a possible D gene (6 bases). The CDR3 runs 11 residues. Deletions cut 7 bases from V and 15 bases from J, with 16 bases between. Germline CDR1 reads LNHDA; CDR2 reads SQIVND (reference sequence). The CDR3 sequence is CASTLGREVFF. The CDR3 bases are TGTGCCAGTACCCTCGGGCGGGAAGTGTTCTTC.

The J gene is TRBJ1-1, the V gene TRBV23-1, with a weak D call TRBD1 (6 bases). TRBV23-1 carries the ORF label, with uncertain function. The V end lost 0 bases, the J end lost 6 bases, and 23 bases lay between the germline ends. The CDR3 extends over 18 amino acids. CDR3 sequence (DNA): TGCGCCAGCAGTCAATCGGGGGGTTTTCAGGGGAGGAGGGCTGAAGCTTTCTTT. This sequence encodes CASSQSGGFQGRRAEAFF.

V gene TRBV5-4 combines with J gene TRBJ2-7; TRBD1 might be the D (6 bases). Germline V lookup: CDR1 SGHNT, CDR2 YYREEE (reference sequence). The CDR3 spans 13 residues. V dropped 1 base and J dropped 5 bases, with 10 bases sitting between them. The CDR3 here is CASSLPGGHEQYF. CDR3 bases: TGTGCCAGCAGCTTGCCTGGGGGCCACGAGCAGTACTTC. The whole variable domain, filled in from reference TRBV5-4 and TRBJ2-7, reads ETGVTQSPTHLIKTRGQQVTLRCSSQSGHNTVSWYQQALGQGPQFIFQYYREEENGRGNFPPRFSGLQFPNYSSELNVNALELDDSALYLCASSLPGGHEQYFGPGTRLTVT.

This clone was seen once. This sequence joins TRBV13 and TRBJ1-1; TRBD1 is a possible D gene (5 bases). Trimming stripped 5 bases from V and 1 base from J, with 17 bases between. Per the germline V gene, CDR1 is PRHDT and CDR2 is FYEKMQ (reference sequence). The CDR3 runs 16 residues. CDR3 bases: TGTGCCAGCAGCCAGAGGGGCAGCTCCTGGAACACTGAAGCTTTCTTT. This translates into CASSQRGSSWNTEAFF.

This clone was detected only a few times. Mismatch with germline at one junction end may stem from a read error. This chain uses TRBV12-3 or TRBV12-4 with TRBJ1-2; D is unresolved. The CDR3 covers 13 residues. Here the CDR3 reads CASTTSGNSGYTF. CDR3 coding DNA: TGTGCCAGCACCACTAGCGGGAACTCTGGCTACACCTTC.

V usage is TRBV12-3 or TRBV12-4 and J usage is TRBJ2-1; no reliable D call. This CDR3 spans 12 amino acids. Trimming removed 1 base from V and 3 bases from J, with 1 base in between. CDR3 in amino acids: CASSLDYNEQFF. In DNA form, the CDR3 reads TGTGCCAGCAGTTTAGACTACAATGAGCAGTTCTTC.

The chain is built from TRBV5-1 and TRBJ1-1; D is unclear. The CDR3 is made up of 15 amino acids. Germline V CDR1 and CDR2: SGHRS, YFSETQ. Trimming stripped 4 bases from V and 2 bases from J, with 15 bases between. The CDR3 spells CASSPGGVPNTEAFF. The CDR3 DNA is TGCGCCAGCAGCCCCGGTGGCGTCCCAAACACTGAAGCTTTCTTT.

The CDR3 sequence: CASSQENLDSPLHF. The CDR3 bases are TGCGCCAGCAGCCAAGAGAATCTGGATTCACCCCTCCACTTT. The V gene is TRBV4-3, the J gene TRBJ1-6; D is unresolved. Germline CDR1 is LGHNA and CDR2 is YSLEER. There are 14 residues in the CDR3. V was trimmed by 0 bases and J by 8 bases, leaving 8 bases between them.

This chain connects TRBV29-1 to TRBJ1-2, with 9 bases that match TRBD1. The germline V gene has CDR1 SQVTM and CDR2 ANQGSEA. The CDR3 has 15 amino acids. The CDR3, as DNA: TGCAACGCCGACCCCCGGGACAGGGACCTAGATGGCTACACCTTC. This codes for CNADPRDRDLDGYTF.